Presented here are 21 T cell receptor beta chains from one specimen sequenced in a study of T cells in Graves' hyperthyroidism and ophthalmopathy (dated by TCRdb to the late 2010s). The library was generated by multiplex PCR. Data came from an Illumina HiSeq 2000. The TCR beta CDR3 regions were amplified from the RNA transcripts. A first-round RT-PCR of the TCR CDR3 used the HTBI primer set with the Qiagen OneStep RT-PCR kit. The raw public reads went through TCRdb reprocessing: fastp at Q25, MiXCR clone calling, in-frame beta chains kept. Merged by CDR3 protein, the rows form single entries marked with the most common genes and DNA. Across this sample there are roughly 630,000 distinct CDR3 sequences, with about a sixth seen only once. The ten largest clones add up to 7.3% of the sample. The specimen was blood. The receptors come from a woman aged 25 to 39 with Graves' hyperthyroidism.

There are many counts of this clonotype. The CDR3 here is CASTSRGRSKETQYF. The CDR3 nucleotides read TGTGCCAGCACCTCTCGGGGCAGGAGTAAAGAGACCCAGTACTTC. The chain couples TRBV28 to TRBJ2-5, with D perhaps given as TRBD1 or TRBD2 (5 bases each). There are 15 residues in the CDR3. The V gene lost 7 bases and the J gene lost 3 bases, with 18 bases spanning the gap. Germline V gene data show CDR1 as MDHEN and CDR2 as SYDVKM.

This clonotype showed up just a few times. Written as DNA, the CDR3 is TGCAGTGCTAGTGCAGGGGGCATCACCGGGGAGCTGTTTTTT. This encodes CSASAGGITGELFF. V and J are TRBV20-1 and TRBJ2-2; TRBD1 agrees at 8 bases. This CDR3 spans 14 amino acids. V lost 3 bases, J lost 4 bases, and 4 bases stayed unmatched. CDR1 and CDR2 from the germline V gene are DFQATT and SNEGSKA (reference sequence).

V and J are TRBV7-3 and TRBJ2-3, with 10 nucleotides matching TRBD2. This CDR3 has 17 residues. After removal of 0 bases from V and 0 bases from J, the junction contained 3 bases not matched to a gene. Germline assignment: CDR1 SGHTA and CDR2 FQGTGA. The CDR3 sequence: CASSLTVTSGSTDTQYF. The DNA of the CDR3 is TGTGCCAGCAGCTTAACTGTGACTAGCGGGAGCACAGATACGCAGTATTTT.

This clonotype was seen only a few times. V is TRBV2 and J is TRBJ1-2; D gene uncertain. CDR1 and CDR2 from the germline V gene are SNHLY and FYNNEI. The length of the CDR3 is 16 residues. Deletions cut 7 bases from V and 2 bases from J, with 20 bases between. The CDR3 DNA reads TGTGCCAGCACTCCCTTAAAGCAGACTCTCAACTATGGCTACACCTTC. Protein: CASTPLKQTLNYGYTF.

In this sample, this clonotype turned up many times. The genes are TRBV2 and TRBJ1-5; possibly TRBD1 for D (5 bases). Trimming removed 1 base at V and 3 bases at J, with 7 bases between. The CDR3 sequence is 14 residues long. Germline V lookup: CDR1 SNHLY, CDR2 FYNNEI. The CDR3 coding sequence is TGTGCCAGCAGTGAAGGGGGCGTCAATCAGCCCCAGCATTTT. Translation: CASSEGGVNQPQHF.

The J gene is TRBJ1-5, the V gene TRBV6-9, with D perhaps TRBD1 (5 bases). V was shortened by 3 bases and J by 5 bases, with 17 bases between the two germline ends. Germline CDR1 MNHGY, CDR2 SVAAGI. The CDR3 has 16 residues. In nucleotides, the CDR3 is TGTGCCAGCAGTTACGGGGGTCCCGATCGCTATCAGCCCCAGCATTTT. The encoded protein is CASSYGGPDRYQPQHF.

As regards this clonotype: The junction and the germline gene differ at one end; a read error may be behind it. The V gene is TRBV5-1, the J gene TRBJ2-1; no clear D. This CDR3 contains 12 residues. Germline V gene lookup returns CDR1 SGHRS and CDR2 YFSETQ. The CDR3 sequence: CASSDVVDEQFF. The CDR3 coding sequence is TGCGCCAGCAGCGACGTCGTCGATGAACAGTTCTTC.

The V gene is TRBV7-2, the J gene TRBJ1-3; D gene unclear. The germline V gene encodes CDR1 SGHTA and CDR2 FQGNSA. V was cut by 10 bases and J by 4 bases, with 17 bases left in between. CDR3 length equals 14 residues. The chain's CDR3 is CANSPTFFGNTIYF. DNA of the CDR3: TGTGCCAACAGTCCTACTTTTTTCGGAAACACCATATATTTT.

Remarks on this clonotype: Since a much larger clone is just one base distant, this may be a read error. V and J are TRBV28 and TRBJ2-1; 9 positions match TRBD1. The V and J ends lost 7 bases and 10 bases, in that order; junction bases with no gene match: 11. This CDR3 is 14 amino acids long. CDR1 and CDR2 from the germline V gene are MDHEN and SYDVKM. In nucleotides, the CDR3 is TGTGCCAGCATGCGGACAGGGGATCTAGGCGAGCAGTTCTTC. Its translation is CASMRTGDLGEQFF.

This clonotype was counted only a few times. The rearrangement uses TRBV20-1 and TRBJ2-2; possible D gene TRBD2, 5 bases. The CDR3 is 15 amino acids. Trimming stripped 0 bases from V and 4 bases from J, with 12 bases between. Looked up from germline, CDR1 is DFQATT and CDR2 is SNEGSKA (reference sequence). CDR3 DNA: TGCAGTGCTAGAGATGAGCGGTCTGGCACCGGGGAGCTGTTTTTT. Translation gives CSARDERSGTGELFF.

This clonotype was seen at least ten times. This CDR3 is CASETVSYEQYF. CDR3 bases: TGTGCCAGCGAGACAGTCTCCTACGAGCAGTACTTC. The genes are TRBV28 and TRBJ2-7, with D maybe TRBD1 (5 bases). Germline V gene sequence: CDR1 MDHEN, CDR2 SYDVKM. V lost 8 bases to trimming and J lost 0 bases, with 8 bases between them. This CDR3 is 12 amino acids long. Filled out from reference TRBV28 and TRBJ2-7, the complete variable domain reads DVKVTQSSRYLVKRTGEKVFLECVQDMDHENMFWYRQDPGLGLRLIYFSYDVKMKEKGDIPEGYSVSREKKERFSLILESASTNQTSMYLCASETVSYEQYFGPGTRLTVT.

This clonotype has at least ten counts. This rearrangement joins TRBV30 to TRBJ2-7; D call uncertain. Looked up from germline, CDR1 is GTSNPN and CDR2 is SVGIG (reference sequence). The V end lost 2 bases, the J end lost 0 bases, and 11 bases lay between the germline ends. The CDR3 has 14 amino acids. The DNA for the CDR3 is TGTGCCTGGAGTTGGGTCAGCAGCTCCTACGAGCAGTACTTC. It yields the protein CAWSWVSSSYEQYF.

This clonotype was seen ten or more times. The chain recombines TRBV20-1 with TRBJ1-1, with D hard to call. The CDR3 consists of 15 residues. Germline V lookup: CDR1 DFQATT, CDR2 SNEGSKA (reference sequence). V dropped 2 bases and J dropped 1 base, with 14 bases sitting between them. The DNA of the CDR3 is TGCAGTGCTAGACTACCCGGGATAAAGAACACTGAAGCTTTCTTT. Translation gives CSARLPGIKNTEAFF.

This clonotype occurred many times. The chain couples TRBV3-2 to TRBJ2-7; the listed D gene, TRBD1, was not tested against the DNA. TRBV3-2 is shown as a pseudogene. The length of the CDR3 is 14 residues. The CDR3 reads CASTLKCGGYEQYF. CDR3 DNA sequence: TGTGCCAGCACCCTAAAGTGTGGGGGCTACGAGCAGTACTTC.

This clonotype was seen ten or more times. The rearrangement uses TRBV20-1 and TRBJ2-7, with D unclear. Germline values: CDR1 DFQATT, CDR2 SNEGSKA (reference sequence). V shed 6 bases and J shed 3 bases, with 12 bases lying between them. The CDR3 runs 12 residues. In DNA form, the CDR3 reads TGCAGTGCAGAGCGAGATAACTACGAGCAGTACTTC. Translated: CSAERDNYEQYF.

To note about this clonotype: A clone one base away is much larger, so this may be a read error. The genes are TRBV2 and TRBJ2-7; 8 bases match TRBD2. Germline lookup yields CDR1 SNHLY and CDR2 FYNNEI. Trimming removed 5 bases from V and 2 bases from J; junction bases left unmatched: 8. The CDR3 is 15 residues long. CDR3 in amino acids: CASSKGISGTYEQYF. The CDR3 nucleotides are TGTGCCAGCAGTAAAGGAATTAGCGGGACCTACGAGCAGTACTTC.

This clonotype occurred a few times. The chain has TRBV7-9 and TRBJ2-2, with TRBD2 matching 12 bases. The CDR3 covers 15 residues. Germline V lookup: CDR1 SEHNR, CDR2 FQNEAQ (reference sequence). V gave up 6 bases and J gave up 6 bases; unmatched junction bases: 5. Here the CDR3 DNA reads TGTGCCAGCAGGAGGACTAGCGGGACCCCCGGGGAGCTGTTTTTT. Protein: CASRRTSGTPGELFF.

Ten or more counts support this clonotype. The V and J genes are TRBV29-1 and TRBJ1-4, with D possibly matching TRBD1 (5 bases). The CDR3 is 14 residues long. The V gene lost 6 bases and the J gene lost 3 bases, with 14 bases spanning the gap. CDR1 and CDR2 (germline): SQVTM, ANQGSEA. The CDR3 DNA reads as TGCAGCGTGCGCACGGGGGGTGCTAATGAAAAACTGTTTTTT. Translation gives CSVRTGGANEKLFF.

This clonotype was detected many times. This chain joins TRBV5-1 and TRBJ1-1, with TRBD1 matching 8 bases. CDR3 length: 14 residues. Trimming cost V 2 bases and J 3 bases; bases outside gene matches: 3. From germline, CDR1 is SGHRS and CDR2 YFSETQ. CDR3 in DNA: TGCGCCAGCAGCTTCCAGGGGGCGCACACTGAAGCTTTCTTT. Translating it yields CASSFQGAHTEAFF.

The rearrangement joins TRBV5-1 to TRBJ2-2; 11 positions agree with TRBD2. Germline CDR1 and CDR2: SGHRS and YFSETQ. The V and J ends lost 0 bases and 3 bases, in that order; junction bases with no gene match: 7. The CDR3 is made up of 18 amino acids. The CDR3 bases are TGCGCCAGCAGCTTGGTGGGACTAGCGGATGATTACACCGGGGAGCTGTTTTTT. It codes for CASSLVGLADDYTGELFF.

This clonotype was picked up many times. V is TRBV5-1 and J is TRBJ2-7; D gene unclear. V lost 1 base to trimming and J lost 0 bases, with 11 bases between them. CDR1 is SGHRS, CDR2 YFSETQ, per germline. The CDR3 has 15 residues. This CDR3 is CASSLFSVSSYEQYF. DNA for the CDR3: TGCGCCAGCAGCTTGTTCTCAGTGAGCTCCTACGAGCAGTACTTC.